A selection of T cell receptor beta chains follows, all from one sample in a study of T cell changes during pregnancy in multiple sclerosis. The data were produced by immunoSEQ multiplex PCR, yet TCRdb's version contains in-frame clones alone and is incomplete. Of almost 20,000 clones listed, about 88% are singletons. The sequences come from CD8+ T cells from peripheral blood mononuclear cells, collected in the third trimester of pregnancy. All receptors come from a female donor in good health, enrolled as a control in a pregnancy study. CDR3s include the opening cysteine and the closing phenylalanine or tryptophan. The order of the fields is V gene, D gene, J gene, clone size, CDR3 DNA, CDR3 protein. The D gene is left open where the match is weak. Clone size is given for some rows only: seen once, a few or many times, or a class if the clone is expanded.

TRBV5-4	NA	TRBJ2-7	NA	TGTGCCAGCAGCTCGAATCTGGCCCAGACTTACGAGCAGTACTTC	CASSSNLAQTYEQYF
TRBV29-1	TRBD2	TRBJ2-7	NA	TGCAGCGTTGAAAGTTCCCAGCGGGGGGGCTACGAGCAGTACTTC	CSVESSQRGGYEQYF
TRBV21-1	NA	TRBJ2-1	NA	TGTGCCAGCAGCAAGGTATTGGACAGGGTTGGACTAGCGGGTTTATTAAGTCCGCGCAATGAGCAGTTCTTC	CASSKVLDRVGLAGLLSPRNEQFF
TRBV28	TRBD1	TRBJ2-7	NA	TGTGCCAGCAGTTTACAGGACAGGGGGCGCGAGCAGTACTTC	CASSLQDRGREQYF
TRBV6-4	TRBD1	TRBJ2-1	few	TGTGCCAGCAGTGAAGGGACAGGGGTGAACGAGCAGTTCTTC	CASSEGTGVNEQFF
TRBV14	NA	TRBJ2-5	once	TGTGCCAGCAGCCAAGTCTACCAAGAGACCCAGTACTTC	CASSQVYQETQYF
TRBV19	NA	TRBJ2-3	NA	TGTGCCAGTAGTATTGGTCAGGGTCGTACAGATACGCAGTATTTT	CASSIGQGRTDTQYF
TRBV30	NA	TRBJ1-2	NA	TGTGCCTGGAGTGTTGGGGAGGGCCAAGGCTACACCTTC	CAWSVGEGQGYTF
TRBV4-3	NA	TRBJ1-4	NA	TGCGCCAGCAGCACCTCAGGGGTCGTTAATGAAAAACTGTTTTTT	CASSTSGVVNEKLFF
TRBV28	NA	TRBJ2-3	NA	TGTGCCAGCAGCCCTAAGTGGACGAGGGACACAGATACGCAGTATTTT	CASSPKWTRDTDTQYF
TRBV11-1	NA	TRBJ2-7	NA	TGTGCCAGCAGCCGACTAGGAGGTGAGCAGTACTTC	CASSRLGGEQYF
TRBV27	TRBD1	TRBJ2-7	once	TGTGCCAGCAGTTTCGGGACAGGGGTCTACGAGCAGTACTTC	CASSFGTGVYEQYF
TRBV6-4	NA	TRBJ2-3	few	TGTGCCAGCAGTGCGGGAGAGACAGATACGCAGTATTTT	CASSAGETDTQYF
TRBV4-1	TRBD2	TRBJ2-3	once	TGCGCCAGCAGCCAAGACAGGACTAGCGGAGATACGCAGTATTTT	CASSQDRTSGDTQYF
TRBV14	NA	TRBJ2-3	NA	TGTGCCAGCAGGAGGTTCACAGATACGCAGTATTTT	CASRRFTDTQYF
TRBV7-8	TRBD2	TRBJ2-7	few	TGTGCCAGCAGCCGCCTCGGGGGGACGGGCGGGGAGCAGTACTTC	CASSRLGGTGGEQYF
TRBV9	TRBD1	TRBJ1-2	few	TGTGCCAGCAGCGTAGAGAACAGGGGAGGTGGCTACACCTTC	CASSVENRGGGYTF
TRBV15	NA	TRBJ2-7	NA	TGTGCCACCAGCGCGGGACTGGCCTACGAGCAGTACTTC	CATSAGLAYEQYF
TRBV4-3	TRBD2	TRBJ2-7	NA	TGCGCCAGCAGCCAAGCGACTAGCGCAAGCCCCGTTTACGAGCAGTACTTC	CASSQATSASPVYEQYF
TRBV7-9	TRBD2	TRBJ2-3	once	TGTGCCAGCCTACTTAGCGGGACCACAGATACGCAGTATTTT	CASLLSGTTDTQYF
TRBV9	NA	TRBJ2-7	NA	TGTGCCAGCAGCGTAGACTCGGGGATCGCCTACGAGCAGTACTTC	CASSVDSGIAYEQYF
TRBV6-1	TRBD1	TRBJ1-2	NA	TGTGCCAGCAGTGAGGGTACAGGGGAAGGATATGGCTACACCTTC	CASSEGTGEGYGYTF
TRBV29-1	NA	TRBJ2-7	NA	TGCAGCGTGCACACGACCGTGCACACCCACGACCCCCGCGGCAGCTACGAGCAGTACTTC	CSVHTTVHTHDPRGSYEQYF
TRBV2	NA	TRBJ2-7	once	TGTGCCAGCAGCGCGGGACGGAACGAGAATTGGTACGAGCAGTACTTC	CASSAGRNENWYEQYF
TRBV4-1	TRBD2	TRBJ2-1	few	TGCGCCAGCAGCCAAATCCGGGGGGGCCGTTACGTTGAGCAGTTCTTC	CASSQIRGGRYVEQFF
TRBV7-6	TRBD1	TRBJ2-7	NA	TGTGCCAGCATTGAGGAAGGACAGGGGACCTACGAGCAGTACTTC	CASIEEGQGTYEQYF
TRBV5-1	NA	TRBJ2-1	NA	TGCGCCAGCAGGGACTACCTGAGCTCCTACAATGAGCAGTTCTTC	CASRDYLSSYNEQFF
TRBV29-1	TRBD1	TRBJ2-3	NA	TGCAGCGTTGAGGATTCCGGGACAGGGGGCACAGATACGCAGTATTTT	CSVEDSGTGGTDTQYF
TRBV4-1	NA	TRBJ2-2	NA	TGCGCCAGCAGCCAAGGGGGGGTCCCTCCCGGGGAGCTGTTTTTT	CASSQGGVPPGELFF
TRBV27	NA	TRBJ2-1	NA	TGTGCCAGCAGTCGGCCAAGCGGGCGGTCCTACAATGAGCAGTTCTTC	CASSRPSGRSYNEQFF
TRBV27	NA	TRBJ2-3	once	TGTGCCAGCAGGATCGGACATGCAGTCACAGATACGCAGTATTTT	CASRIGHAVTDTQYF
TRBV4-1	NA	TRBJ1-5	NA	TGCGCCAGCAGCCTGGACACCTATAGCAATCAGCCCCAGCATTTT	CASSLDTYSNQPQHF
TRBV27	NA	TRBJ2-1	NA	TGTGCCAGCAGTGGGTGGTTGGGCGATGAGCAGTTCTTC	CASSGWLGDEQFF
TRBV5-1	TRBD1	TRBJ2-7	once	TGCGCCAGCAACCACCGGGCCCAGGGGGCCTACGAGCAGTACTTC	CASNHRAQGAYEQYF
TRBV2	NA	TRBJ1-3	NA	TGTGCCAGCAGGGAACATGGAGCAGGAAACACCATATATTTT	CASREHGAGNTIYF
TRBV19	TRBD2	TRBJ2-1	NA	TGTGCCAGTAGTCCTGGACGCGCGGGGGTACACTCCTACAATGAGCAGTTCTTC	CASSPGRAGVHSYNEQFF
TRBV7-6	NA	TRBJ2-3	NA	TGTGCCAGCAGCTTAGATCTAGTAGGAGGCACAGATACGCAGTATTTT	CASSLDLVGGTDTQYF
TRBV15	NA	TRBJ2-3	NA	TGTGCCACCAGCAGAGATGGTTCCCCCCCTAGTACGCAGTATTTT	CATSRDGSPPSTQYF
TRBV27	TRBD2	TRBJ2-1	once	TGTGCCAGCAGTTCACTACTAGCGGGGGGGGGCAATGAGCAGTTCTTC	CASSSLLAGGGNEQFF
TRBV18	TRBD2	TRBJ2-1	many	TGTGCCAGCTCACCACCTGGACTAGCGGGGTACAATGAGCAGTTCTTC	CASSPPGLAGYNEQFF
TRBV5-8	NA	TRBJ1-2	NA	TGTGCCAGCAGCTTTAGACTGAGTGCCAACTATGGCTACACCTTC	CASSFRLSANYGYTF
TRBV4-3	TRBD2	TRBJ2-7	NA	TGCGCCAGCAGCCAAATAGCGGGAGGGCACCCCCCCTACGAGCAGTACTTC	CASSQIAGGHPPYEQYF
TRBV7-9	NA	TRBJ2-5	NA	TGTGCCAGCAGCTTGACCCAGGGCCATCAAGAGACCCAGTACTTC	CASSLTQGHQETQYF
TRBV6-1	NA	TRBJ2-7	NA	TGTACCAGCAGTGTCTGGAGAAGCCTCTACGAGCAGTACTTC	CTSSVWRSLYEQYF
TRBV6-6	NA	TRBJ1-1	NA	TGTGCCAGCAGTATACAGGGTAATGAAGCTTTCTTT	CASSIQGNEAFF
TRBV13	TRBD2	TRBJ2-1	NA	TGTGCCAGCAGCGGCCGACTCAGCGGGGCCTACAATGAGCAGTTCTTC	CASSGRLSGAYNEQFF
TRBV7-8	TRBD1	TRBJ2-7	NA	TGTGCCAGCAGCCTCGGGACAGGGGGCTCTTCCGAGCAGTACTTC	CASSLGTGGSSEQYF
TRBV4-2	NA	TRBJ2-1	NA	TGTGCCAGCAGCCAAGAAGGAGTTTGGGACAATGAGCAGTTCTTC	CASSQEGVWDNEQFF
TRBV6-5	NA	TRBJ2-7	once	TGTGCCAGCAGCCCAGACAGGATCTCCTACGAGCAGTACTTC	CASSPDRISYEQYF
TRBV5-6	TRBD2	TRBJ2-1	NA	TGTGCCAGCAGCGAGGAGGGCCCGGGAGGGCGCAATGAGCAGTTCTTC	CASSEEGPGGRNEQFF
TRBV7-7	TRBD2	TRBJ2-7	NA	TGTGCTAGCAGCTTAGGGACTAGCGGGGTCTACGAGCAGTACTTC	CASSLGTSGVYEQYF
TRBV28	TRBD2	TRBJ2-1	NA	TGTGCCAGCAGTTTTATCGGGACTAGCGGGAGGGGCCCCTGGGATGAGCAGTTCTTC	CASSFIGTSGRGPWDEQFF
TRBV4-1	NA	TRBJ1-6	NA	TGCGCCAGCAGCCAAGATACAGGGTCCAACTCACCCCTCCACTTT	CASSQDTGSNSPLHF
TRBV7-3	NA	TRBJ1-4	NA	TGTGCCAGCAGCCACGGGGTTGGCGGAAAACTGTTTTTT	CASSHGVGGKLFF
TRBV27	NA	TRBJ2-7	NA	TGTGCCAGCAGTTTATCGTCGGGTAACGAGCAGTACTTC	CASSLSSGNEQYF
TRBV9	TRBD2	TRBJ2-5	NA	TGTGCCAGCAGCCCCAAGGGACTAGCGGGGGGGACGTACCAAGAGACCCAGTACTTC	CASSPKGLAGGTYQETQYF